This T cell receptor beta chain came from a study of cytomegalovirus exposure and HLA in healthy donors. Study results and caveats: The records held CMV serostatus as the only immune exposure information. As confirmed in vitro, a few CMV-associated chains were specific for CMV antigens.

The V gene's germline CDR1 is MDHEN and CDR2 SYDVKM. CDR3 length equals 12 residues. Primers included in the PCR were 60 Vbeta and 13 Jbeta primers. Sequencing used immunoSEQ multiplex PCR; TCRdb keeps in-frame clones, though not all of them. Altogether approximately 150,000 clones are present, 70% to 80% being singletons, with the ten largest covering 10% to 15%. About this clone itself: What it recognizes is unknown. Sequence at one end of the junction differs from germline and may be a read error.

The material sequenced was PBMCs. The receptor was derived from a man aged 35 to 55 in good health and CMV-seropositive. V is TRBV28 and J is TRBJ2-1, with a possible D match to TRBD2 (7 bases). The CDR3, as DNA: TGTGCCAGCACTCTTCAGGGGCGGGGGACGGTCTTC. It is translated as CASTLQGRGTVF.